This TCR beta chain was documented in a study of blood T cell repertoires in COVID-19. Measured with immunoSEQ multiplex PCR; TCRdb has only the in-frame clones, and not every one. The table includes about 330,000 clones, roughly 90% detected once. Trimming removed 6 bases from V and 8 bases from J, with 21 bases in between. This CDR3 region has 15 residues. The germline gives CDR1 SNHLY, CDR2 FYNNEI. Material: peripheral blood. The clonotype was recovered from a man younger than 35 who had recovered from COVID-19. V usage is TRBV2 and J usage is TRBJ2-3, with TRBD2 as a possible D gene (6 bases). This CDR3 reads CASRLEAGSRVTQYF. The DNA for the CDR3 is TGTGCCAGCAGATTGGAGGCGGGGAGTAGGGTTACGCAGTATTTT.